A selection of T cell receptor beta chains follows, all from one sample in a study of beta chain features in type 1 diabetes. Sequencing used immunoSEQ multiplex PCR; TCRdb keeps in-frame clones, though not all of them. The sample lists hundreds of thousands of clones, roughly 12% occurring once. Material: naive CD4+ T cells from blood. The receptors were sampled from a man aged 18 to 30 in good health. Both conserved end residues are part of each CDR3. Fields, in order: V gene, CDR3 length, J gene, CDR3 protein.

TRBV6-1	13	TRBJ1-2	CASSESQVYGYTF
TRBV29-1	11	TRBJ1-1	CSTSDPGTDLF
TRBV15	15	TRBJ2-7	CATSRDPGEGYEQYF
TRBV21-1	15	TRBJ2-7	CASTRNQGGLHEQYF
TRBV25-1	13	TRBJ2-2	CATRPGNTGELFF
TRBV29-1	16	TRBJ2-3	CSVKGREGLGTDTQYF
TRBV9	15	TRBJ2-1	CASSVSLAGDNEQFF
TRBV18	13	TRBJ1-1	CASSQTGATEAFF
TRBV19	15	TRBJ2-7	CASSVTGIVIYEQYF
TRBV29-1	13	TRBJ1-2	CSVVFGHNYGYTF